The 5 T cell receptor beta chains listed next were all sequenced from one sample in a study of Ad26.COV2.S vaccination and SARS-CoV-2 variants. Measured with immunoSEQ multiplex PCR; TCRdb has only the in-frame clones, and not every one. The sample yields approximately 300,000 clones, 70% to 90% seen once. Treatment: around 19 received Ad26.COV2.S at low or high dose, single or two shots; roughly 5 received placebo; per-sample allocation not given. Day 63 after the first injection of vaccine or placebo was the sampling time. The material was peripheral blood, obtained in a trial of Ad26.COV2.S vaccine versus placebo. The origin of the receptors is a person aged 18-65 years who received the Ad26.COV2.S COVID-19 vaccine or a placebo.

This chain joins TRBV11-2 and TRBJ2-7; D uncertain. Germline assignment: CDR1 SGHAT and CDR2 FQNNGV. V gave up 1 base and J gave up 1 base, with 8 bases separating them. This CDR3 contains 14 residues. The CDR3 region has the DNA TGTGCCAGCAGCTTAGTAGTAGGGTCCTACGAGCAGTACTTC. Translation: CASSLVVGSYEQYF. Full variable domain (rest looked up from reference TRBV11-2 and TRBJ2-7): EAGVAQSPRYKIIEKRQSVAFWCNPISGHATLYWYQQILGQGPKLLIQFQNNGVVDDSQLPKDRFSAERLKGVDSTLKIQPAKLEDSAVYLCASSLVVGSYEQYFGPGTRLTVT.

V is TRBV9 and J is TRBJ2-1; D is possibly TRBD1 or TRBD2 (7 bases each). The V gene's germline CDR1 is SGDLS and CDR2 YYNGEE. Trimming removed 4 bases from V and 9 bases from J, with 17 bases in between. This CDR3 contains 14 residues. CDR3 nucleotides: TGTGCCAGCAGCACTCGACAGGGAGGGATTGAGCAGTTCTTC. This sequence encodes CASSTRQGGIEQFF.

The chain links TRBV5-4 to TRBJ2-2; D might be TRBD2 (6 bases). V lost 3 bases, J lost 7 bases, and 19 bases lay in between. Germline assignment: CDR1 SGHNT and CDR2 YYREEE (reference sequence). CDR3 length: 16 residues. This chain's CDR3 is CASSSPTGGANGELFF. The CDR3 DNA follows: TGTGCCAGCAGCTCCCCTACGGGCGGGGCGAACGGGGAGCTGTTTTTT.

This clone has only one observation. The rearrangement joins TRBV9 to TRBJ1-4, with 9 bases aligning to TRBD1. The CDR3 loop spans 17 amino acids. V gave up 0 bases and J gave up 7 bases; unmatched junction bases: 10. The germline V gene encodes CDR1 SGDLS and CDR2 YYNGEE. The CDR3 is CASSVDRTTGGIEKLFF. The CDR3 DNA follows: TGTGCCAGCAGCGTAGATCGTACGACAGGGGGAATTGAAAAACTGTTTTTT.

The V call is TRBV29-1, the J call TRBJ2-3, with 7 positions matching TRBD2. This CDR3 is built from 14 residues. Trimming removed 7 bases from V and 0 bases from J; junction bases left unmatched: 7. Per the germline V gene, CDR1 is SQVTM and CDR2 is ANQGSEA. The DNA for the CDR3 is TGCAGCGCGAGGCTAGCGGATAGCACAGATACGCAGTATTTT. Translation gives CSARLADSTDTQYF.